Included here is one T cell receptor (beta chain) sequence, with context. The source of the sample is a study of cytomegalovirus exposure and HLA in healthy donors. PCR was performed using 60 Vbeta and 13 Jbeta primers. Libraries were prepared by immunoSEQ multiplex PCR; TCRdb keeps only in-frame clonotypes and omits some of them. This sample has 100,000 to 150,000 clones, with approximately 80% found just once. The sequence derives from a woman between 18 and 29 years old in good health and CMV-seropositive. Sequences were obtained from PBMCs.

As DNA, the CDR3 is TGTGCCAGCTGTAGCGGGGGGGCAGGCGAGACCCAGTACTTC. It encodes CASCSGGAGETQYF. The chain uses TRBV13 and TRBJ2-5; 11 bases are shared with TRBD2. The CDR3 contains 14 residues. CDR1 PRHDT and CDR2 FYEKMQ come from the germline V gene (reference sequence). V shed 8 bases and J 5 bases; nucleotides not matched to a gene: 7.